This TCR beta chain stems from a study of T cell responses to AZD1222 COVID-19 vaccine. The V gene lost 4 bases and the J gene lost 5 bases, with 11 bases spanning the gap. Germline lookup yields CDR1 LNHDA and CDR2 SQIVND (reference sequence). The CDR3 consists of 13 residues. Assay used: immunoSEQ multiplex PCR; TCRdb lists only in-frame clones, some missing. The table lists tens of thousands of clones, about 87% of them singletons. This sequence was found in an adult in good health. Specimen: peripheral blood, collected on day 0 of AZD1222 vaccination. The V and J genes are TRBV19 and TRBJ1-1; no clear D. The CDR3 loop reads CASSTRRDTEAFF. The CDR3 DNA sequence: TGTGCCAGTAGTACTCGGCGGGATACTGAAGCTTTCTTT.